This T cell receptor beta chain was captured by sequencing in a study of T-cell reconstitution after alpha-beta-depleted transplantation in children. For TCRbeta, the library was prepared with unique molecular identifiers. TCRdb re-derived calls from the PCR reads in MiXCR, one entry per CDR3 protein. The sample shows about 480,000 distinct CDR3 sequences, around 12% of them seen only once. Germline lookup yields CDR1 SGHTA and CDR2 FQGNSA. This CDR3 has 15 residues. After removal of 5 bases from V and 2 bases from J, the junction contained 9 bases not matched to a gene. This clonotype was detected ten times or more.

The sequence derives from a human donor who donated a stem cell graft to a child with combined immunodeficiency. J is TRBJ2-7 and V is TRBV7-2; 7 bases line up with TRBD2. The material sequenced was PBMCs from the stem cell graft donor, taken from the stem cell graft. In DNA, the CDR3 is TGTGCCAGCAGCCCCAGGTGGGGGACTACCTACGAGCAGTACTTC. Translated: CASSPRWGTTYEQYF.